Listed below are T cell receptor beta chains from one sample, sequenced in a study of control samples from healthy donors and cancer patients. The table came from immunoSEQ multiplex PCR; TCRdb's copy has only in-frame clones and leaves some out. The sample yields more than 100,000 clones, roughly nine tenths seen once. Sequenced: PBMCs. Receptors were obtained from a man aged 45-65 years with head and neck cancer. The CDR3 runs from the conserved cysteine through the conserved F or W. D genes are given only for firm matches. A clone size is listed for some rows: how often the clone was seen (once, few, many), or a class if it is expanded.

NA | TRBJ2-4 | TRBV20-1 | NA | CSASQGRNIQYF | TGCAGTGCTAGTCAGGGTAGGAACATTCAGTACTTC
TRBD1 | TRBJ2-3 | TRBV2 | NA | CASSAQGAGTDTQYF | TGTGCCAGCAGTGCACAGGGGGCAGGCACAGATACGCAGTATTTT
NA | TRBJ1-5 | TRBV12-5 | NA | CASAGGGFGNQPQHF | TGTGCTAGTGCCGGAGGGGGATTTGGCAATCAGCCCCAGCATTTT
NA | TRBJ2-4 | TRBV20-1 | NA | CSASSTRNIQYF | TGCAGTGCTAGTTCGACGAGGAACATTCAGTACTTC
NA | TRBJ2-5 | TRBV7-2 | NA | CASTLGPQETQYF | TGTGCCAGCACCTTGGGGCCGCAAGAGACCCAGTACTTC
NA | TRBJ2-7 | TRBV4-1 | few | CASSQAGGVGSYEQYF | TGCGCCAGCAGCCAAGCGGGCGGAGTTGGCTCCTACGAGCAGTACTTC
NA | TRBJ2-7 | TRBV7-9 | NA | CASSPRVGGLDEQYF | TGTGCCAGCAGCCCAAGGGTCGGTGGCCTCGACGAGCAGTACTTC
NA | TRBJ2-1 | TRBV5-4 | few | CASSPAASSYNEQFF | TGTGCCAGCAGCCCGGCAGCGAGCTCCTACAATGAGCAGTTCTTC
TRBD1 | TRBJ2-1 | TRBV7-6 | once | CASSLRDRSYNEQFF | TGTGCCAGCAGCCTAAGGGACAGATCCTACAATGAGCAGTTCTTC
NA | TRBJ1-4 | TRBV7-2 | NA | CASSPPLGDEKLFF | TGTGCCAGCAGCCCGCCCTTGGGGGACGAAAAACTGTTTTTT
NA | TRBJ2-3 | TRBV10-3 | NA | CAISKSGTSTDTQYF | TGTGCCATCAGTAAGAGCGGGACAAGTACAGATACGCAGTATTTT
TRBD1 | TRBJ2-7 | TRBV6-4 | NA | CASSDIDRADEQYF | TGTGCCAGCAGTGACATCGACAGGGCGGACGAGCAGTACTTC
TRBD2 | TRBJ2-6 | TRBV6-4 | NA | CASSDAGRDWTGANVLTF | TGTGCCAGCAGCGACGCAGGGAGGGATTGGACTGGGGCCAACGTCCTGACTTTC
NA | TRBJ2-7 | TRBV10-3 | NA | CAISEGRGSKREQYF | TGTGCCATCAGTGAGGGGAGGGGGTCAAAGCGCGAGCAGTACTTC
TRBD2 | TRBJ2-7 | TRBV7-9 | NA | CASSRSPGLPRSEQYF | TGTGCCAGCAGCCGATCTCCGGGACTACCCAGGAGTGAGCAGTACTTC
NA | TRBJ1-1 | TRBV29-1 | NA | CSVEAGAMAEAFF | TGCAGCGTTGAGGCGGGGGCCATGGCTGAAGCTTTCTTT
NA | TRBJ2-1 | TRBV29-1 | NA | CSGRTSYNEQFF | TGCAGCGGGAGGACCAGTTACAATGAGCAGTTCTTC